This entry lists 11 T cell receptor beta chains sequenced from one sample in a study of technical replicates of blood from a few donors. TCRdb keeps only in-frame clones here, not all; method: immunoSEQ multiplex PCR. The sample has about 97,000 clones, nearly 96% seen once; the top ten hold 0.2% to 0.25%. Sequencing was performed on T cells isolated from PBMCs. Source of these receptors: a human donor in good health.

The chain carries TRBV28 and TRBJ2-7; D remains ambiguous. CDR3 length: 16 amino acids. CDR1 and CDR2 (germline): MDHEN, SYDVKM. Trimming removed 3 bases at V and 0 bases at J, with 15 bases between. In DNA, the CDR3 is TGTGCCAGCAGTTTCTATTGCGGTCATAGCTCCTACGAGCAGTACTTC. As protein: CASSFYCGHSSYEQYF.

The chain uses TRBV14 and TRBJ1-2, with D possibly matching TRBD1 (5 bases). Germline CDR1 and CDR2: SGHDN and FVKESK. This CDR3 is 14 amino acids long. V was shortened by 5 bases and J by 4 bases, with 14 bases between the two germline ends. CDR3 bases: TGTGCCAGCAGCTCCGCTCAGGGTCTCTATGGCTACACCTTC. Translating gives CASSSAQGLYGYTF.

This clone was seen once. The chain employs TRBV19 and TRBJ1-1; D remains ambiguous. The CDR3 length is 16 residues. V lost 6 bases and J 1 base, leaving 18 bases between the germline ends. The germline CDR1 and CDR2 sequences are LNHDA and SQIVND (reference sequence). This chain's CDR3 is CASRAQYLTENTEAFF. CDR3 DNA sequence: TGTGCCAGTAGGGCCCAGTATTTAACAGAGAACACTGAAGCTTTCTTT.

The chain has TRBV2 and TRBJ2-2; D is unclear. The V end lost 4 bases, the J end lost 9 bases, and 6 bases lay between the germline ends. CDR1 SNHLY and CDR2 FYNNEI come from the germline V gene. This CDR3 spans 11 amino acids. The CDR3 is CASSVERELFF. The CDR3 DNA sequence: TGTGCCAGCAGTGTGGAGCGGGAGCTGTTTTTT. The full variable domain, its missing parts supplied by reference TRBV2 and TRBJ2-2, is EPEVTQTPSHQVTQMGQEVILRCVPISNHLYFYWYRQILGQKVEFLVSFYNNEISEKSEIFDDQFSVERPDGSNFTLKIRSTKLEDSAMYFCASSVERELFFGEGSRLTVL.

The chain is built from TRBV5-6 and TRBJ2-7; maybe TRBD2 (5 bases). The CDR3 runs 15 residues. The germline CDR1 and CDR2 sequences are SGHDT and YYEEEE. V gave up 0 bases and J gave up 6 bases, with 16 bases separating them. CDR3 sequence (DNA): TGTGCCAGCAGCTTGGCGGGCGGGTTACCCGGCGAGCAGTACTTC. It is translated as CASSLAGGLPGEQYF.

The table lists this clone with a count of one. For the CDR3, the DNA is TGTGCCAGCAGCAGGGACTCTTATAGCAATCAGCCCCAGCATTTT. This translates into CASSRDSYSNQPQHF. The genes are TRBV6-5 and TRBJ1-5; maybe TRBD1 (5 bases). V was cut by 6 bases and J by 0 bases, with 12 bases left in between. Germline CDR1 MNHEY, CDR2 SVGAGI. CDR3 size: 15 residues.

Written as DNA, the CDR3 is TGTGCCAGCAGCCAATCTAGCGGGAGGAATGAGCAGTTCTTC. Amino acid sequence: CASSQSSGRNEQFF. This chain links TRBV25-1 with TRBJ2-1; TRBD2 agrees at 11 bases. CDR1 MGHDK and CDR2 SYGVNS come from the germline V gene. This CDR3 is 14 amino acids long. J gave up 7 bases and V 6 bases, and 5 bases lay outside the gene matches.

The chain joins TRBV28 to TRBJ2-1; 8 bases are shared with TRBD2. Germline trimming cut 10 bases from V and 6 bases from J; bases unmatched to any gene: 17. Germline loops: CDR1 MDHEN, CDR2 SYDVKM. This CDR3 has 16 amino acids. Here the CDR3 DNA reads TGTGCCACCCGGGGGCGGGAGGAACCATTAGGCAATGAGCAGTTCTTC. Residues: CATRGREEPLGNEQFF. The variable domain in full, with the rest retrieved from reference TRBV28 and TRBJ2-1, is DVKVTQSSRYLVKRTGEKVFLECVQDMDHENMFWYRQDPGLGLRLIYFSYDVKMKEKGDIPEGYSVSREKKERFSLILESASTNQTSMYLCATRGREEPLGNEQFFGPGTRLTVL.

This chain links TRBV19 with TRBJ1-4, with a tentative D call TRBD1 (6 bases). The CDR3 spans 15 residues. From germline, CDR1 is LNHDA and CDR2 SQIVND (reference sequence). Trimming pared 7 bases from V and 8 bases from J, leaving 20 bases between. The CDR3 sequence: CASIRSRGGSEKLFF. In nucleotides, the CDR3 is TGTGCCAGTATACGAAGCCGAGGGGGTAGCGAAAAACTGTTTTTT.

The V and J genes are TRBV28 and TRBJ1-4; D is possibly TRBD1 (6 bases). Germline V gene data show CDR1 as MDHEN and CDR2 as SYDVKM. V was clipped by 4 bases and J by 0 bases, with 12 bases between them. This CDR3 has 16 residues. The DNA for the CDR3 is TGTGCCAGCAGTTCGGTAGGGGGGGCAACTAATGAAAAACTGTTTTTT. It yields the protein CASSSVGGATNEKLFF.

Points on this clone: At one boundary the junction diverges from the germline segment, which might be a read error. The chain employs TRBV6-4 and TRBJ2-1; 8 bases are a match to TRBD1. The CDR3 has 16 amino acids. Germline loops: CDR1 MRHNA, CDR2 SNTAGT. Written as DNA, the CDR3 is TGTGCCAGCAGTCACTCAGGACAGGGCTCCTACAATGAGCAGTTCTTC. Protein product: CASSHSGQGSYNEQFF.